The 4 T cell receptor beta chains below come from one sample, sequenced in a study of vaccination effects on CD4 cells after COVID-19. Repertoires were generated with immunoSEQ multiplex PCR, while TCRdb's copy carries only in-frame clones and drops some. The sample lists 70,000 or so clones; about 79% were seen once. Expansion of antigen-specific CD4+ T cells with viral peptide pools was carried out by the ViraFEST assay before sequencing. An approximately ten-day culture period preceded the isolation of CD4+ T cells. Absence of prior SARS-CoV-2 infection characterized the vaccine recipients, who showed negative nucleocapsid antibodies. These TCRs are of unknown antigen specificity. The sequenced sample was CD4+ T cells from PBMCs cultured with SARS-CoV-2 spike peptides, obtained before COVID-19 vaccination. These TCRs come from a human donor who received a COVID-19 vaccine.

This clone has a single count. The chain carries TRBV5-5 and TRBJ1-5; D gene unclear. CDR3 size: 13 residues. Germline assignment: CDR1 SGHKS and CDR2 YYEKEE (reference sequence). V lost 1 base to trimming and J lost 0 bases, with 2 bases between them. CDR3: CASSLSSNQPQHF. The CDR3 DNA reads TGTGCCAGCAGCTTGAGTAGCAATCAGCCCCAGCATTTT. Looking up the rest from reference TRBV5-5 and TRBJ1-5 gives the full variable domain: DAGVTQSPTHLIKTRGQQVTLRCSPISGHKSVSWYQQVLGQGPQFIFQYYEKEERGRGNFPDRFSARQFPNYSSELNVNALLLGDSALYLCASSLSSNQPQHFGDGTRLSIL.

The chain uses TRBV10-2 and TRBJ2-5; D is perhaps TRBD2 (5 bases). V dropped 5 bases and J dropped 7 bases, with 14 bases sitting between them. Germline V gene data show CDR1 as WSHSY and CDR2 as SAAADI. This CDR3 region has 13 residues. CDR3 nucleotides: TGCGCCAGCAGTCTTTCGGACGCGGGGACCCAGTACTTC. Amino acids: CASSLSDAGTQYF.

The chain couples TRBV28 to TRBJ1-6; D call uncertain. The CDR3 sequence is 20 residues long. The germline V and J ends were trimmed by 4 bases and 8 bases, with 30 bases remaining between them. Germline CDR1 reads MDHEN; CDR2 reads SYDVKM. CDR3: CASSSWRAHSAIRVDSPLHF. CDR3 nucleotides: TGTGCCAGCAGTTCCTGGAGGGCGCATTCGGCAATACGGGTGGATTCACCCCTCCACTTT.

This clone was seen a few times. The chain is built from TRBV5-8 and TRBJ2-3; TRBD2 aligns across 7 bases. CDR3 length equals 17 residues. J gave up 3 bases and V 7 bases, and 17 bases lay outside the gene matches. The germline gives CDR1 SGHTS, CDR2 YDEGEE. The CDR3 reads CASPGTILSTKTDTQYF. The CDR3 nucleotides are TGTGCCAGCCCAGGGACTATCCTATCGACTAAGACAGATACGCAGTATTTT. Using reference TRBV5-8 and TRBJ2-3 for the parts outside the CDR3, the full variable domain is EAGVTQSPTHLIKTRGQQATLRCSPISGHTSVYWYQQALGLGLQFLLWYDEGEERNRGNFPPRFSGRQFPNYSSELNVNALELEDSALYLCASPGTILSTKTDTQYFGPGTRLTVL.